Shown below are 26 T cell receptor beta chains from a single sample sequenced in a study of T cell repertoires in cytomegalovirus infection. One entry per CDR3 protein, called by TCRdb with MiXCR from the reads. Of approximately 140,000 distinct CDR3 sequences listed, around 25% are singletons. Their cognate antigens are unknown. Input material: PBMCs, sequenced either directly or after in vitro stimulation (not recorded which). The receptors stem from a human donor in good health (CMV status not recorded). Some clones in this sample may be carry-over from other donors' samples.

This clonotype was recorded at least ten times. The rearrangement joins TRBV7-8 to TRBJ1-1; tentative D call: TRBD1 (5 bases). With 5 bases removed from V and 3 bases from J, the gap between germline ends came to 13 bases. The germline gives CDR1 SGHVS, CDR2 FQNEAQ. The CDR3 covers 14 residues. In DNA, the CDR3 is TGTGCCAGCAGCCCAAGGAGGGGTTACACTGAAGCTTTCTTT. This encodes CASSPRRGYTEAFF.

The chain couples TRBV12-3 or TRBV12-4 to TRBJ1-6; 7 bases map to TRBD1. V was clipped by 4 bases and J by 6 bases; unmatched bases: 6. The CDR3 is made up of 15 amino acids. DNA for the CDR3: TGTGCCAGCAGTTCTCGACAGGGCGGTAATTCACCCCTCCACTTT. It encodes CASSSRQGGNSPLHF.

This clonotype was picked up a small number of times. The V gene is TRBV15, the J gene TRBJ2-5; the match to TRBD1 covers 8 bases. After removal of 4 bases from V and 9 bases from J, the junction contained 10 bases not matched to a gene. The germline V gene encodes CDR1 LNHNV and CDR2 YYDKDF (reference sequence). The CDR3 contains 14 residues. The CDR3 protein is CATSNQGARVAQYF. CDR3 DNA: TGTGCCACCAGCAACCAGGGGGCCCGAGTGGCCCAGTACTTC. The full variable domain, in which reference TRBV15 and TRBJ2-5 provide the parts outside the CDR3, is DAMVIQNPRYQVTQFGKPVTLSCSQTLNHNVMYWYQQKSSQAPKLLFHYYDKDFNNEADTPDNFQSRRPNTSFCFLDIRSPGLGDTAMYLCATSNQGARVAQYFGPGTRLLVL.

This chain joins TRBV6-1 and TRBJ2-1, with D possibly matching TRBD1 (6 bases). Germline CDR1 reads MNHNS; CDR2 reads SASEGT. Trimming cost V 8 bases and J 4 bases, with 9 bases left between them. There are 12 residues in the CDR3. The CDR3 region is CASGDNYNEQFF. CDR3 DNA: TGTGCCAGCGGGGACAATTACAATGAGCAGTTCTTC.

The genes are TRBV19 and TRBJ2-3, with D uncertain. The CDR3 covers 12 residues. Trimming left V 5 bases short and J 7 bases short, with 10 bases between. Germline values: CDR1 LNHDA, CDR2 SQIVND (reference sequence). The CDR3 loop reads CASSDFVHTQYF. For the CDR3, the DNA is TGTGCCAGTAGTGACTTCGTGCATACGCAGTATTTT.

The chain couples TRBV14 to TRBJ2-7, with 10 bases fitting TRBD2. Trimming took 4 bases from V and 7 from J; bases not matched to a gene: 7. The CDR3 has 14 residues. Per the germline V gene, CDR1 is SGHDN and CDR2 is FVKESK. CDR3: CASSPQGLAREQYF. The DNA of the CDR3 is TGTGCCAGCAGCCCCCAGGGACTAGCGAGGGAGCAGTACTTC. The full variable domain, its missing parts supplied by reference TRBV14 and TRBJ2-7, is EAGVTQFPSHSVIEKGQTVTLRCDPISGHDNLYWYRRVMGKEIKFLLHFVKESKQDESGMPNNRFLAERTGGTYSTLKVQPAELEDSGVYFCASSPQGLAREQYFGPGTRLTVT.

This clonotype was seen ten or more times. The chain uses TRBV7-2 and TRBJ2-3, with 8 bases that match TRBD2. Looked up from germline, CDR1 is SGHTA and CDR2 is FQGNSA. The CDR3 runs to 15 residues. The ends lost 6 bases at V and 2 bases at J; junction bases unmatched: 7. CDR3 in DNA: TGTGCCAGCAGTACGGGACTAGTTAACACAGATACGCAGTATTTT. Translation: CASSTGLVNTDTQYF.

V and J are TRBV6-8 and TRBJ2-3; the match to TRBD2 covers 10 bases. The CDR3 sequence is 15 residues long. Germline V CDR1 and CDR2: MNHGY, SAAAGT. Trimming removed 4 bases from V and 5 bases from J; junction bases left unmatched: 6. The CDR3, as DNA: TGTGCCAGCAGTTCGCTAGCGGGAGCGGTAGATACGCAGTATTTT. It is translated as CASSSLAGAVDTQYF.

This clonotype was counted a few times. V and J are TRBV10-3 and TRBJ1-3; TRBD1 is a possible D gene (6 bases). Trimming pared 11 bases from V and 7 bases from J, leaving 18 bases between. The CDR3 totals 13 residues. The germline gives CDR1 ENHRY, CDR2 SYGVKD. The CDR3 is CAVSGGPGNTIYF. The CDR3 nucleotides are TGTGCCGTATCCGGGGGGCCGGGCAACACCATATATTTT.

The gene calls are TRBV12-3 or TRBV12-4 and TRBJ1-2; D not resolved. The CDR3 runs to 13 residues. Trimming stripped 3 bases from V and 0 bases from J, with 5 bases between. The CDR3 coding sequence is TGTGCCAGCAGTTTGAGAGCTAACTATGGCTACACCTTC. It translates to CASSLRANYGYTF.

The chain uses TRBV11-3 and TRBJ2-5; tentatively, D is TRBD1 (6 bases). The length of the CDR3 is 14 residues. Germline V gene sequence: CDR1 SGHNT, CDR2 YENEEA. V was shortened by 4 bases and J by 3 bases, with 12 bases between the two germline ends. The CDR3 loop is CASSSGHGEETQYF. The CDR3 DNA reads as TGTGCCAGCAGCTCGGGACACGGAGAAGAGACCCAGTACTTC. Full variable domain (rest looked up from reference TRBV11-3 and TRBJ2-5): EAGVVQSPRYKIIEKKQPVAFWCNPISGHNTLYWYLQNLGQGPELLIRYENEEAVDDSQLPKDRFSAERLKGVDSTLKIQPAELGDSAVYLCASSSGHGEETQYFGPGTRLLVL.

This clonotype was seen a handful of times. The genes are TRBV12-3 or TRBV12-4 and TRBJ1-2; D perhaps matches TRBD1 (5 bases). This CDR3 comprises 15 residues. The germline V and J ends were trimmed by 4 bases and 7 bases, with 19 bases remaining between them. CDR3 sequence: CASSYVGGAISGYTF. For the CDR3, the DNA is TGTGCCAGCAGTTATGTAGGTGGGGCGATCTCTGGCTACACCTTC.

This rearrangement joins TRBV29-1 to TRBJ2-4, with unresolved D. The CDR3 loop spans 14 amino acids. The V gene's germline CDR1 is SQVTM and CDR2 ANQGSEA. Trimming cost V 1 base and J 0 bases, with 7 bases left between them. The CDR3 region has the DNA TGCAGCGTTGAAGGCCGGCTAGCCAAAAACATTCAGTACTTC. Translating it yields CSVEGRLAKNIQYF. The complete variable domain, with remaining parts taken from reference TRBV29-1 and TRBJ2-4, reads SAVISQKPSRDICQRGTSLTIQCQVDSQVTMMFWYRQQPGQSLTLIATANQGSEATYESGFVIDKFPISRPNLTFSTLTVSNMSPEDSSIYLCSVEGRLAKNIQYFGAGTRLSVL.

There are a few counts of this clonotype. This chain uses TRBV2 with TRBJ1-2; 10 bases map to TRBD1. After removal of 6 bases from V and 6 bases from J, the junction contained 7 bases not matched to a gene. The germline gives CDR1 SNHLY, CDR2 FYNNEI. The CDR3 is made up of 14 amino acids. CDR3 sequence reads: CASSAGTGAHGYTF. DNA of the CDR3: TGTGCCAGCAGCGCCGGGACAGGGGCCCATGGCTACACCTTC.

The rearrangement uses TRBV30 and TRBJ1-1; TRBD1 matches 7 bases. The CDR3 contains 14 residues. Per germline, CDR1 GTSNPN and CDR2 SVGIG (reference sequence). V dropped 3 bases and J dropped 1; count of bases not matched to a gene: 5. Written as DNA, the CDR3 is TGTGCCTGGAGGGTCAGGGGGTGGAACACTGAAGCTTTCTTT. Its protein product is CAWRVRGWNTEAFF.

This clonotype occurred a few times. This rearrangement joins TRBV7-6 to TRBJ2-1, with 8 bases lining up with TRBD2. This CDR3 region has 15 residues. The J segment lost 4 bases and the V segment lost 5 bases, leaving 7 bases of the junction unmatched. Germline values: CDR1 SGHVS, CDR2 FNYEAQ. In nucleotides, the CDR3 is TGTGCCAGCAGCCAAACTAGCGGACCATACAATGAGCAGTTCTTC. Translated: CASSQTSGPYNEQFF.

This clonotype appeared many times. V gene TRBV11-2 combines with J gene TRBJ2-5; D unclear. The CDR3 length is 15 residues. The V gene lost 1 base and the J gene lost 2 bases, with 11 bases spanning the gap. CDR1 and CDR2 from the germline V gene are SGHAT and FQNNGV. CDR3 region: CASSLGPATQETQYF. CDR3 in DNA: TGTGCCAGCAGCTTAGGGCCAGCGACACAAGAGACCCAGTACTTC.

This clonotype was seen many times. V usage is TRBV7-2 and J usage is TRBJ2-2; D not certain. CDR1 is SGHTA, CDR2 FQGNSA, per germline. V dropped 8 bases and J dropped 5 bases, with 24 bases sitting between them. The CDR3 contains 17 residues. This chain's CDR3 is CASFPSVSGLGTGELFF. In DNA, the CDR3 is TGTGCCAGCTTCCCCAGTGTCTCCGGGTTAGGGACCGGGGAGCTGTTTTTT.

The chain has TRBV19 and TRBJ1-2, with D perhaps matching TRBD1 (5 bases). Germline CDR1 reads LNHDA; CDR2 reads SQIVND (reference sequence). Between the trimmed V and J ends, which lost 3 bases and 8 bases, there was a span of 16 bases. CDR3 size: 14 residues. In nucleotides, the CDR3 is TGTGCCAGTAGTATTATGGCGGGGCTACGCGGCTACACCTTC. Amino acid sequence: CASSIMAGLRGYTF. The full variable domain, rest sourced from reference TRBV19 and TRBJ1-2, is DGGITQSPKYLFRKEGQNVTLSCEQNLNHDAMYWYRQDPGQGLRLIYYSQIVNDFQKGDIAEGYSVSREKKESFPLTVTSAQKNPTAFYLCASSIMAGLRGYTFGSGTRLTVV.

This clonotype appeared a few times. The chain has TRBV15 and TRBJ1-1; no clear D. V was clipped by 1 base and J by 4 bases, with 4 bases between them. Germline V gives CDR1 LNHNV, CDR2 YYDKDF (reference sequence). The CDR3 runs to 12 residues. The CDR3 bases are TGTGCCACCAGCAGAGTTGGCACTGAAGCTTTCTTT. Residues: CATSRVGTEAFF.

This clonotype was counted between two and nine times. V usage is TRBV20-1 and J usage is TRBJ2-7; 16 positions match TRBD2. This CDR3 is 18 amino acids long. V shed 6 bases, J shed 1 base, and the junction held 12 bases outside the gene matches. In germline, CDR1 is DFQATT, CDR2 SNEGSKA (reference sequence). The CDR3 coding sequence is TGCAGTGCGGTAACCGGGACTAGCGGGAGGGAAACATCCTACGAGCAGTACGTC. Protein product: CSAVTGTSGRETSYEQYV.

The sample holds a few counts of this clonotype. The rearrangement links TRBV7-3 to TRBJ2-1, with D possibly matching TRBD2 (5 bases). The CDR3 runs to 14 residues. Germline V CDR1 and CDR2: SGHTA, FQGTGA. V was clipped by 5 bases and J by 8 bases, with 16 bases between them. DNA of the CDR3: TGTGCCAGCAGCCGGACCCGAAATAGCGATGAGCAGTTCTTC. It translates to CASSRTRNSDEQFF.

The gene calls are TRBV7-8 and TRBJ1-2, with D unresolved. In germline, CDR1 is SGHVS, CDR2 FQNEAQ. V lost 1 base and J 2 bases, leaving 11 bases between the germline ends. The CDR3 consists of 15 residues. The CDR3 is CASSLVAGANYGYTF. DNA of the CDR3: TGTGCCAGCAGCTTAGTAGCCGGAGCGAACTATGGCTACACCTTC. Together with reference TRBV7-8 and TRBJ1-2, the CDR3 gives the full variable domain: GAGVSQSPRYKVAKRGQDVALRCDPISGHVSLFWYQQALGQGPEFLTYFQNEAQLDKSGLPSDRFFAERPEGSVSTLKIQRTQQEDSAVYLCASSLVAGANYGYTFGSGTRLTVV.

This clonotype was observed a handful of times. The V call is TRBV28, the J call TRBJ2-7; D is uncertain. Looked up from germline, CDR1 is MDHEN and CDR2 is SYDVKM. Between the trimmed V and J ends, which lost 2 bases and 7 bases, there was a span of 9 bases. The CDR3 totals 12 residues. The CDR3 DNA sequence: TGTGCCAGCAGTTTACGGACGGAGGAGCAGTACTTC. Its protein is CASSLRTEEQYF.

The genes are TRBV19 and TRBJ1-2; D may be TRBD1 (5 bases). The V and J ends lost 7 bases and 2 bases respectively, with 11 bases between them. Germline lookup yields CDR1 LNHDA and CDR2 SQIVND (reference sequence). This CDR3 contains 13 residues. This CDR3 reads CASKGSMNYGYTF. As DNA, the CDR3 is TGTGCCAGTAAGGGGAGCATGAACTATGGCTACACCTTC.

Worth noting for this clonotype: With a much larger clone just one base away, this may be a read error. This chain links TRBV7-6 with TRBJ2-1; 14 bases map to TRBD2. Germline CDR1 SGHVS, CDR2 FNYEAQ. The CDR3 runs 16 residues. The CDR3 DNA follows: TGTGCCAACAGCCTAATGACTAGCGGGAGGGTCGGAGAGCAGTTCTTC. It encodes CANSLMTSGRVGEQFF.